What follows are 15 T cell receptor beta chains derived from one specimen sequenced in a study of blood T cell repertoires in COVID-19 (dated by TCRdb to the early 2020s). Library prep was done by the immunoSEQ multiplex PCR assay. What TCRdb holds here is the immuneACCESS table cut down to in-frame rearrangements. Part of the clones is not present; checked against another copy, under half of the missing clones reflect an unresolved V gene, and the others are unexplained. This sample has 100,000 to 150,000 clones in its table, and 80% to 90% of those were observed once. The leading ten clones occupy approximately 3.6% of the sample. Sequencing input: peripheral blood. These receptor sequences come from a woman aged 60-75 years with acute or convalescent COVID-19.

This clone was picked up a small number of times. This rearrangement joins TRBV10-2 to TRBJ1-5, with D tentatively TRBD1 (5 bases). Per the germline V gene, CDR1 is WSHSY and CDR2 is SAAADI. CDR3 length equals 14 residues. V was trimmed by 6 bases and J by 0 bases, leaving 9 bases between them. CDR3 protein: CASSQGYSNQPQHF. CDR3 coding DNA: TGCGCCAGCAGCCAGGGCTATAGCAATCAGCCCCAGCATTTT.

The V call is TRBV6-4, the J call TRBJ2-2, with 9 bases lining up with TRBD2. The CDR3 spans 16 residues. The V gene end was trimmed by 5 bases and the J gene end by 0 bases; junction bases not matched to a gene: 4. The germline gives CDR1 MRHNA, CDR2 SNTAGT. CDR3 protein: CASSRLAGANTGELFF. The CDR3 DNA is TGTGCCAGCAGTCGATTAGCGGGGGCGAACACCGGGGAGCTGTTTTTT.

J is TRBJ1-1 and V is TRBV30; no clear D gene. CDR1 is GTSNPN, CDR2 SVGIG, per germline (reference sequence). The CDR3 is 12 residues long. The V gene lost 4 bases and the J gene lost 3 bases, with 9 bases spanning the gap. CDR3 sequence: CAWNRGDTEAFF. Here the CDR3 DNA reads TGTGCCTGGAACCGAGGAGACACTGAAGCTTTCTTT.

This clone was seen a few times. The chain's CDR3 is CASSEQTAGGNQPQHF. The CDR3 nucleotides read TGTGCCAGCAGTGAGCAGACAGCGGGAGGCAATCAGCCCCAGCATTTT. This sequence joins TRBV6-1 and TRBJ1-5, with D possibly TRBD1 on 5 matching bases. V lost 3 bases and J 2 bases, leaving 14 bases between the germline ends. The CDR3 loop spans 16 amino acids. Per germline, CDR1 MNHNS and CDR2 SASEGT.

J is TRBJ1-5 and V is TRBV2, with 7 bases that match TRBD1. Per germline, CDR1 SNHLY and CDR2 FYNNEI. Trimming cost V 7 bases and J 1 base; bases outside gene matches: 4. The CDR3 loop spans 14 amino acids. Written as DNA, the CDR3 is TGTGCCAGCATCCCGGACAGGAGCAATCAGCCCCAGCATTTT. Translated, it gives CASIPDRSNQPQHF. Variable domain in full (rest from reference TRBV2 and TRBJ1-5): EPEVTQTPSHQVTQMGQEVILRCVPISNHLYFYWYRQILGQKVEFLVSFYNNEISEKSEIFDDQFSVERPDGSNFTLKIRSTKLEDSAMYFCASIPDRSNQPQHFGDGTRLSIL.

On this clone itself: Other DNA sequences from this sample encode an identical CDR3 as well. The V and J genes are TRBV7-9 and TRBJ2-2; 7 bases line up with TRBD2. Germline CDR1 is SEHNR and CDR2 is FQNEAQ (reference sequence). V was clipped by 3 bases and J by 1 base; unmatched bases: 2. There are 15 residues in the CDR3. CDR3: CASSLSGKNTGELFF. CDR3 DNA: TGTGCCAGCAGCTTGAGCGGGAAGAACACCGGGGAGCTGTTTTTT.

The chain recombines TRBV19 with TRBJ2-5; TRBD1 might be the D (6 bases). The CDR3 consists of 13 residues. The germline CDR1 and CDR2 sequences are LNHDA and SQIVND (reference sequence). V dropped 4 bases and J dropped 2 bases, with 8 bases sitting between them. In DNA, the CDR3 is TGTGCCAGTAGTACTGGACAGCAAGAGACCCAGTACTTC. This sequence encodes CASSTGQQETQYF.

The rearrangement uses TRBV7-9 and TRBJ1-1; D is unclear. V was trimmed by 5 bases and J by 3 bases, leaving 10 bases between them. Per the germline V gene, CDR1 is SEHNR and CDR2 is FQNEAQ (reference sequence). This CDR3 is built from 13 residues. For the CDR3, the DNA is TGTGCCAGCAGCCTTCAGGTGGACACTGAAGCTTTCTTT. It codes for CASSLQVDTEAFF.

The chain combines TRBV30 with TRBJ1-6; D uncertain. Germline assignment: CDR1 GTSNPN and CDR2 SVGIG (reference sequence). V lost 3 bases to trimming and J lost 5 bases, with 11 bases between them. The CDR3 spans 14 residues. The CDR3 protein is CAWSRGRDNSPLHF. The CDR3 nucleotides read TGTGCCTGGAGCCGCGGGAGGGATAATTCACCCCTCCACTTT.

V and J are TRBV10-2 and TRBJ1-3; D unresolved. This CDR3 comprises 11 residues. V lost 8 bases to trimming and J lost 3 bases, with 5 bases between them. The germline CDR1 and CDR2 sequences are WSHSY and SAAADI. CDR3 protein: CASAGGNTIYF. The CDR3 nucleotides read TGCGCCAGCGCAGGTGGAAACACCATATATTTT.

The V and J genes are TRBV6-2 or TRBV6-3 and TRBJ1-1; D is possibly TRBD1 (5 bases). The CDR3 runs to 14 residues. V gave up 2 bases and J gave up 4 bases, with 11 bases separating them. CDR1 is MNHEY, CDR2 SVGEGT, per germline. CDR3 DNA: TGTGCCAGCAGTTACGGCGAAAGGGGCACTGAAGCTTTCTTT. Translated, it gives CASSYGERGTEAFF.

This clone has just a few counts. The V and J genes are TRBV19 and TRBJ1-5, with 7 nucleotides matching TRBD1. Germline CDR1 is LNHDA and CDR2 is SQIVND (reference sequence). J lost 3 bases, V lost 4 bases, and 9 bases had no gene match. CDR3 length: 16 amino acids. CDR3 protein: CASSTFDRATNQPQHF. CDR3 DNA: TGTGCCAGTAGTACCTTCGACAGGGCCACCAATCAGCCCCAGCATTTT.

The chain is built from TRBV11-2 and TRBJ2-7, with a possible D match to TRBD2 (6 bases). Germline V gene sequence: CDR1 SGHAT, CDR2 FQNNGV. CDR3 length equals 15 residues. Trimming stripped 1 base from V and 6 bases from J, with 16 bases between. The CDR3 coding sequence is TGTGCCAGCAGCTTAGGGGCGGGGTGGTTAGCCGAGCAGTACTTC. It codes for CASSLGAGWLAEQYF.

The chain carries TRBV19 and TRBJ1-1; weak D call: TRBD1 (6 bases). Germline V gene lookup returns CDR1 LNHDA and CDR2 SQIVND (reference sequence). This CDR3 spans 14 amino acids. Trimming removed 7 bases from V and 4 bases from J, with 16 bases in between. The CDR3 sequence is CASTRDTDFTEAFF. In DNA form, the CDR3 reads TGTGCCAGTACCCGGGACACGGACTTCACTGAAGCTTTCTTT.

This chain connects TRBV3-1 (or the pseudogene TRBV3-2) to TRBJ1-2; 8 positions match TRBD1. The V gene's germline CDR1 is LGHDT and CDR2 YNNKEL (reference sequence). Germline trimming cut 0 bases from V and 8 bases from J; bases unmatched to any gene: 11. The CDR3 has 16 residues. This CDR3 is CASSQERLQGARGYTF. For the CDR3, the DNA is TGTGCCAGCAGCCAAGAGAGACTCCAGGGGGCGCGAGGCTACACCTTC.